Below, 29 T cell receptor beta chains from the same sample are listed, as sequenced in a study of cytomegalovirus exposure and HLA in healthy donors. Measured with immunoSEQ multiplex PCR; TCRdb has only the in-frame clones, and not every one. Among about 250,000 clones listed, over 75% were seen once. The sample taken for sequencing was PBMCs. All receptors come from a man between 18 and 29 years old in good health and CMV-seropositive.

This rearrangement joins TRBV9 to TRBJ1-1; D not certain. Germline values: CDR1 SGDLS, CDR2 YYNGEE. The CDR3 length is 17 residues. The ends were cut back, 0 bases at V and 2 bases at J, with 17 bases in the middle. The chain's CDR3 is CASSVVAADTVNTEAFF. In nucleotides, the CDR3 is TGTGCCAGCAGCGTAGTAGCCGCCGACACGGTCAACACTGAAGCTTTCTTT.

This clone was recorded once. The rearrangement joins TRBV7-2 to TRBJ2-1; D is perhaps TRBD2 (5 bases). Germline CDR1 SGHTA, CDR2 FQGNSA. V was trimmed by 6 bases and J by 10 bases, leaving 25 bases between them. The CDR3 extends over 16 amino acids. CDR3 loop: CASSPSLTVGVVEQFF. CDR3 DNA: TGTGCCAGCAGTCCCTCCCTAACGGTCGGGGTGGTCGAGCAGTTCTTC.

This chain links TRBV30 with TRBJ2-1, with TRBD2 matching over 9 bases. Trimming took 0 bases from V and 4 from J; bases not matched to a gene: 7. Germline CDR1 GTSNPN, CDR2 SVGIG (reference sequence). The CDR3 covers 16 residues. CDR3 amino acids: CAWSVLAGGPYNEQFF. The CDR3 DNA reads TGTGCCTGGAGTGTACTGGCGGGAGGGCCTTACAATGAGCAGTTCTTC.

The V gene is TRBV10-3, the J gene TRBJ2-2; weak D call: TRBD2 (5 bases). The V end lost 5 bases, the J end lost 5 bases, and 6 bases lay between the germline ends. Germline CDR1 reads ENHRY; CDR2 reads SYGVKD. The CDR3 extends over 12 amino acids. CDR3 amino acids: CAISTGTGELFF. The CDR3 DNA reads TGTGCCATCAGTACGGGAACCGGGGAGCTGTTTTTT.

The chain carries TRBV19 and TRBJ2-7, with 12 bases matching TRBD1. The junction had 8 bases not matched to a gene; V was cut back by 6 bases and J by 5 bases. Germline CDR1 is LNHDA and CDR2 is SQIVND (reference sequence). The CDR3 has 15 amino acids. The CDR3 DNA reads TGTGCCAGTAGCCGTCCCGGGACAGGGGGCAACGAGCAGTACTTC. It yields the protein CASSRPGTGGNEQYF.

The chain is built from TRBV5-1 and TRBJ1-1, with D perhaps TRBD1 (6 bases). V shed 1 base and J shed 5 bases, with 12 bases lying between them. Germline-derived CDR1 and CDR2 are SGHRS and YFSETQ. This CDR3 region has 14 residues. The CDR3 nucleotides read TGCGCCAGCAGCTTGCTGGGGGGCGGAACTGAAGCTTTCTTT. Its protein product is CASSLLGGGTEAFF.

The chain combines TRBV7-8 with TRBJ1-1; D remains unclear. CDR3 length equals 15 residues. V dropped 1 base and J dropped 0 bases, with 9 bases sitting between them. Germline loops: CDR1 SGHVS, CDR2 FQNEAQ. The CDR3 sequence is CASSLVDRLNTEAFF. CDR3 DNA sequence: TGTGCCAGCAGCTTAGTAGACCGACTGAACACTGAAGCTTTCTTT. The variable domain in full, with the rest retrieved from reference TRBV7-8 and TRBJ1-1, is GAGVSQSPRYKVAKRGQDVALRCDPISGHVSLFWYQQALGQGPEFLTYFQNEAQLDKSGLPSDRFFAERPEGSVSTLKIQRTQQEDSAVYLCASSLVDRLNTEAFFGQGTRLTVV.

The chain recombines TRBV6-1 with TRBJ1-3; maybe TRBD1 (5 bases). The germline V gene encodes CDR1 MNHNS and CDR2 SASEGT. CDR3 length equals 14 residues. Trimming removed 3 bases from V and 1 base from J, with 7 bases in between. CDR3 in DNA: TGTGCCAGCAGTGAGCAGGGTTCTGGAAACACCATATATTTT. Amino acids: CASSEQGSGNTIYF.

The gene calls are TRBV30 and TRBJ2-5, with D perhaps matching TRBD2 (6 bases). Germline V CDR1 and CDR2: GTSNPN, SVGIG (reference sequence). The V end was cut by 4 bases, the J end by 4 bases, with 13 bases between. The CDR3 is made up of 13 amino acids. The CDR3 is CAWTRGPGETQYF. The DNA for the CDR3 is TGTGCCTGGACGCGGGGACCAGGAGAGACCCAGTACTTC.

The chain combines TRBV7-2 with TRBJ1-5; D gene unclear. The V end lost 0 bases, the J end lost 9 bases, and 15 bases lay between the germline ends. Germline CDR1 reads SGHTA; CDR2 reads FQGNSA. The CDR3 runs 15 residues. CDR3 coding DNA: TGTGCCAGCAGCTTAGCGGAAGGCCCGAGGGCGCCCCAGCATTTT. Amino acids: CASSLAEGPRAPQHF.

This chain joins TRBV4-1 and TRBJ2-1; 9 nucleotides agree with TRBD1. This CDR3 spans 14 amino acids. Germline values: CDR1 MGHRA, CDR2 YSYEKL. Germline trimming cut 4 bases from V and 9 bases from J; bases unmatched to any gene: 7. DNA of the CDR3: TGCGCCAGCAGCCCCATGGGACAGGGTGGTGAGCAGTTCTTC. The encoded protein is CASSPMGQGGEQFF.

The rearrangement links TRBV2 to TRBJ1-1; TRBD1 aligns across 9 bases. V gave up 7 bases and J gave up 3 bases; unmatched junction bases: 9. Germline CDR1 reads SNHLY; CDR2 reads FYNNEI. The CDR3 contains 15 residues. The CDR3 DNA follows: TGTGCCAGCACCGGGACAGGGAGTCTTGACACTGAAGCTTTCTTT. Its protein product is CASTGTGSLDTEAFF.

V and J are TRBV27 and TRBJ2-1; TRBD1 might be the D (7 bases). V was pared by 5 bases and J by 4 bases, with 24 bases between. Germline lookup yields CDR1 MNHEY and CDR2 SMNVEV (reference sequence). This CDR3 spans 18 amino acids. Here the CDR3 reads CASSKFRGRYGTYNEQFF. CDR3 in DNA: TGTGCCAGCAGTAAATTCAGGGGGAGGTACGGCACTTACAATGAGCAGTTCTTC.

Concerning this clone: The identical CDR3 is also encoded by other nucleotide sequences in the sample. The J gene is TRBJ2-1, the V gene TRBV7-8, with D possibly TRBD2 on 7 matching bases. CDR3 length: 16 residues. Per germline, CDR1 SGHVS and CDR2 FQNEAQ. V was shortened by 1 base and J by 3 bases, with 13 bases between the two germline ends. The CDR3 is CASSLGGGGGYNEQFF. For the CDR3, the DNA is TGTGCCAGCAGCTTAGGGGGAGGGGGAGGCTACAATGAGCAGTTCTTC.

This chain links TRBV4-2 with TRBJ2-1; a weak D match, TRBD2 (6 bases). From germline, CDR1 is LGHNA and CDR2 YNFKEQ. Deletions cut 3 bases from V and 9 bases from J, with 21 bases between. The CDR3 is 16 residues long. The CDR3 reads CASSQAARLGSGEQFF. The CDR3 DNA is TGTGCCAGCAGCCAGGCCGCGAGACTAGGGAGTGGTGAGCAGTTCTTC.

The rearrangement links TRBV2 to TRBJ1-2; D not certain. Germline V CDR1 and CDR2: SNHLY, FYNNEI. The CDR3 runs 15 residues. V lost 6 bases to trimming and J lost 0 bases, with 14 bases between them. CDR3 region: CASRPGLEANYGYTF. The CDR3 region has the DNA TGTGCCAGCAGACCCGGACTAGAGGCTAACTATGGCTACACCTTC.

Only one count was recorded for this clone. The CDR3 nucleotides read TGCGCCAGCAGTGAAGGCAGCTACGAGCAGTACTTC. It is translated as CASSEGSYEQYF. The chain has TRBV10-1 and TRBJ2-7, with D unclear. V lost 3 bases and J 3 bases, leaving 6 bases between the germline ends. The CDR3 runs 12 residues. From germline, CDR1 is WNHNN and CDR2 SYGVQD (reference sequence).

The CDR3 region is CASNERPWQENQPQHF. CDR3 in DNA: TGTGCCAGTAACGAAAGACCGTGGCAGGAGAATCAGCCCCAGCATTTT. The rearrangement joins TRBV19 to TRBJ1-5; D gene uncertain. The V and J ends lost 7 bases and 4 bases respectively, with 20 bases between them. Germline V lookup: CDR1 LNHDA, CDR2 SQIVND (reference sequence). This CDR3 has 16 residues.

V is TRBV5-1 and J is TRBJ1-1; no reliable D call. The CDR3 has 17 amino acids. Germline CDR1 is SGHRS and CDR2 is YFSETQ. V was trimmed by 0 bases and J by 0 bases, leaving 15 bases between them. The CDR3 protein is CASSLAGEGSMNTEAFF. The CDR3 nucleotides are TGCGCCAGCAGCTTGGCCGGGGAGGGATCTATGAACACTGAAGCTTTCTTT.

V gene TRBV10-3 combines with J gene TRBJ2-1; no definite D call. V gave up 2 bases and J gave up 7 bases, with 6 bases separating them. CDR1 and CDR2 (germline): ENHRY, SYGVKD. The CDR3 has 12 residues. CDR3 sequence: CAISEIGNEQFF. CDR3 nucleotide sequence: TGTGCCATCAGTGAGATCGGGAATGAGCAGTTCTTC.

This chain's CDR3 is CATSTGRSSYNEQFF. DNA of the CDR3: TGTGCCACCAGCACCGGCCGGAGCTCCTACAATGAGCAGTTCTTC. The chain links TRBV15 to TRBJ2-1, with unresolved D. CDR3 size: 15 residues. Trimming cost V 4 bases and J 0 bases, with 10 bases left between them. From germline, CDR1 is LNHNV and CDR2 YYDKDF (reference sequence). The whole variable domain, filled in from reference TRBV15 and TRBJ2-1, reads DAMVIQNPRYQVTQFGKPVTLSCSQTLNHNVMYWYQQKSSQAPKLLFHYYDKDFNNEADTPDNFQSRRPNTSFCFLDIRSPGLGDTAMYLCATSTGRSSYNEQFFGPGTRLTVL.

The V and J genes are TRBV5-5 and TRBJ2-4; the match to TRBD1 covers 8 bases. The CDR3 sequence is 14 residues long. Germline trimming cut 4 bases from V and 4 bases from J; bases unmatched to any gene: 4. Germline V gene lookup returns CDR1 SGHKS and CDR2 YYEKEE (reference sequence). The CDR3 is CASSPWTGKNIQYF. The CDR3 nucleotides read TGTGCCAGCAGCCCCTGGACAGGGAAAAACATTCAGTACTTC.

The chain combines TRBV7-7 with TRBJ2-7; a weak D match, TRBD1 (5 bases). Between the trimmed V and J ends, which lost 0 bases and 4 bases, there was a span of 10 bases. The CDR3 has 14 residues. In germline, CDR1 is SSHAT, CDR2 FNYEAQ (reference sequence). The CDR3 DNA reads TGTGCCAGCAGCTTAGCCCAGGGCCCGTACGAGCAGTACTTC. It encodes CASSLAQGPYEQYF.

CDR3 DNA sequence: TGTGCCAGCAGCTTTAAGGGGCTAGCTAACTATGGCTACACCTTC. Amino acids: CASSFKGLANYGYTF. The gene calls are TRBV5-8 and TRBJ1-2, with D possibly being TRBD1 (5 bases). The germline V and J ends were trimmed by 2 bases and 0 bases, with 11 bases remaining between them. Per germline, CDR1 SGHTS and CDR2 YDEGEE. There are 15 residues in the CDR3.

The chain employs TRBV19 and TRBJ2-7; unclear D gene. CDR1 and CDR2 from the germline V gene are LNHDA and SQIVND (reference sequence). Trimming pared 2 bases from V and 3 bases from J, leaving 20 bases between. There are 17 residues in the CDR3. CDR3: CASSISWTPRSGYEQYF. The CDR3 nucleotides read TGTGCCAGTAGTATATCCTGGACCCCGCGATCGGGCTACGAGCAGTACTTC.

The chain carries TRBV6-5 and TRBJ2-7; 8 nucleotides agree with TRBD2. The germline V gene encodes CDR1 MNHEY and CDR2 SVGAGI. This CDR3 has 14 residues. V dropped 6 bases and J dropped 5; count of bases not matched to a gene: 9. CDR3: CASSSGAGGHEQYF. CDR3 in DNA: TGTGCCAGCAGCTCGGGGGCGGGAGGCCACGAGCAGTACTTC.

The chain carries TRBV4-2 and TRBJ2-7; 8 bases are a match to TRBD2. Germline V gene lookup returns CDR1 LGHNA and CDR2 YNFKEQ. The V and J ends lost 0 bases and 3 bases, in that order; junction bases with no gene match: 4. The CDR3 is 15 residues long. CDR3 bases: TGTGCCAGCAGCCAAGACAGGACTAGCATCTACGAGCAGTACTTC. Translating gives CASSQDRTSIYEQYF.

The chain couples TRBV10-2 to TRBJ2-2; D gene ambiguous. Looked up from germline, CDR1 is WSHSY and CDR2 is SAAADI. The V and J ends lost 6 bases and 7 bases respectively, with 18 bases between them. This CDR3 spans 15 amino acids. This CDR3 reads CASRVFGHTFGELFF. The CDR3 DNA sequence: TGCGCCAGCAGGGTGTTCGGCCACACGTTCGGGGAGCTGTTTTTT.

This chain uses TRBV7-9 with TRBJ2-7; no firm D call. This CDR3 comprises 13 residues. Between the trimmed V and J ends, which lost 4 bases and 6 bases, there was a span of 13 bases. The germline gives CDR1 SEHNR, CDR2 FQNEAQ (reference sequence). This CDR3 is CASSSTPGLEQYF. The CDR3 region has the DNA TGTGCCAGCAGCTCTACCCCAGGCCTCGAGCAGTACTTC.